These 22 T cell receptor beta chains came from one sample sequenced in a study of T cell clonality in common variable immunodeficiency. Assay used: immunoSEQ multiplex PCR; TCRdb lists only in-frame clones, some missing. Sampling found around 50,000 clones, none seen once. Material: peripheral blood mononuclear cells. Every receptor here comes from a person aged 18 to 75 in good health.

This clone has at least ten counts. Sequencing ends 3 residues short of the CDR3 end; the germline J gene provides the rest. The rearrangement links TRBV2 to TRBJ1-1; 7 nucleotides line up with TRBD1. In germline, CDR1 is SNHLY, CDR2 FYNNEI. This CDR3 comprises 16 residues. V shed 4 bases, J shed 2 bases, and the junction held 10 bases outside the gene matches. The CDR3 is CASSGSGRGHNTEAFF. CDR3 DNA (partial): TGTGCCAGCAGTGGGAGCGGGAGGGGGCACAACACTGAA.

This clone was seen ten or more times. Read sequence stops 3 residues before the CDR3 end, and the germline J gene provides the missing end. This chain joins TRBV7-2 and TRBJ2-5, with D perhaps given as TRBD1 or TRBD2 (5 bases each). Deletions cut 3 bases from V and 5 bases from J, with 13 bases between. CDR3 size: 14 residues. The germline V gene has CDR1 SGHTA and CDR2 FQGNSA. This CDR3 reads CASSFSGRGETQYF. Incomplete CDR3 DNA: TGTGCCAGCAGCTTTTCAGGGAGAGGGGAGACC.

This clone was seen ten or more times. The read falls 3 residues short of the CDR3 end, and the missing part is taken from the germline J gene. The chain uses TRBV29-1 and TRBJ2-5; TRBD2 matches 13 bases. Germline CDR1 reads SQVTM; CDR2 reads ANQGSEA. V dropped 4 bases and J dropped 7; count of bases not matched to a gene: 6. CDR3 size: 14 residues. Incomplete CDR3 DNA: TGCAGCGTTGTAGGACTAGCGGGAGTTGTGACC. This gives the protein CSVVGLAGVVT. The whole CDR3 is CSVVGLAGVVTQYF.

This clone has ten or more counts. From the germline J gene comes the end of the CDR3, since the read stops 3 residues before it. This chain uses TRBV5-4 with TRBJ2-7, with 14 bases fitting TRBD2. CDR1 is SGHNT and CDR2 is YYREEE in the germline V gene (reference sequence). V was clipped by 4 bases and J by 5 bases; unmatched bases: 8. CDR3 size: 16 residues. The CDR3 sequence: CASSGGLAGARDEQYF. CDR3 bases read: TGTGCCAGCAGCGGGGGACTAGCGGGAGCGAGAGACGAG.

This clone was counted at least ten times. Coverage ceases 3 residues before the CDR3 finishes, and the germline J gene fills in the end. The V and J genes are TRBV5-4 and TRBJ2-2, with D uncertain. Germline CDR1 is SGHNT and CDR2 is YYREEE (reference sequence). The V and J ends lost 0 bases and 3 bases respectively, with 6 bases between them. The CDR3 is 14 residues long. CDR3 protein: CASSLDGDTGELFF. CDR3 DNA, as far as it was read: TGTGCCAGCAGCTTGGACGGTGACACCGGGGAG.

This clone was recorded a few times. The read ends 3 residues before the CDR3 terminus; that terminus is restored from the germline J gene. The rearrangement links TRBV10-2 to TRBJ2-1; possibly TRBD1 for D (6 bases). V lost 7 bases, J lost 7 bases, and 20 bases lay in between. The germline V gene encodes CDR1 WSHSY and CDR2 SAAADI. This CDR3 has 15 amino acids. This chain's CDR3 is CASNKTRGNGNEQFF. CDR3 bases read: TGCGCCAGCAACAAGACCAGGGGCAATGGGAATGAG.

This clone was detected many times. The read ends 3 residues before the CDR3 terminus; that terminus is restored from the germline J gene. This rearrangement joins TRBV20-1 to TRBJ2-3, with D perhaps TRBD1 (6 bases). This CDR3 contains 14 residues. With 7 bases removed from V and 2 bases from J, the gap between germline ends came to 16 bases. CDR1 DFQATT and CDR2 SNEGSKA come from the germline V gene (reference sequence). The CDR3 DNA, read in part, is TGCAGTGTTCAGAGGCCAGGGGCCACAGATACG. This codes for CSVQRPGATDT. The full CDR3 reads CSVQRPGATDTQYF.

This clone was observed many times. Coverage ceases 3 residues before the CDR3 finishes, and the germline J gene fills in the end. The chain is built from TRBV18 and TRBJ1-2; 8 bases match TRBD1. The CDR3 has 13 residues. The germline gives CDR1 KGHSH, CDR2 LQKENI. CDR3 DNA (partial): TGTGCCAGCTCACCACGACAGGGGACTAGC. Protein product: CASSPRQGTS. The whole CDR3 region reads CASSPRQGTSYTF.

This clone appeared many times. The read halts 3 residues ahead of the CDR3 end, with the missing end drawn from the germline J gene. This chain uses TRBV20-1 with TRBJ2-7; 8 bases are a match to TRBD1. V gave up 3 bases and J gave up 0 bases; unmatched junction bases: 7. There are 15 residues in the CDR3. Germline CDR1 reads DFQATT; CDR2 reads SNEGSKA (reference sequence). This chain's CDR3 is CSARDTGGASYEQYF. CDR3 DNA, as far as it was read: TGCAGTGCTAGGGACACAGGGGGAGCCTCCTACGAG.

Many counts were recorded for this clone. The read ends 3 residues before the CDR3 terminus; that terminus is restored from the germline J gene. V gene TRBV20-1 combines with J gene TRBJ1-6; TRBD1 matches 9 bases. The germline V gene has CDR1 DFQATT and CDR2 SNEGSKA (reference sequence). The CDR3 spans 15 residues. With 2 bases clipped from V and 5 bases from J, the junction kept 4 bases outside the gene matches. The sequenced part of the CDR3 DNA is TGCAGTGCTAGACCACAGGGGGCGAATAATTCACCC. Translation: CSARPQGANNSP. The full CDR3 is CSARPQGANNSPLHF.

This clone was recorded at least ten times. The read comes to an end 3 residues before the CDR3 does, leaving the germline J gene to fill in the end. The chain has TRBV5-1 and TRBJ2-2, with a possible D match to TRBD2 (6 bases). CDR3 length equals 15 residues. Deletions cut 2 bases from V and 3 bases from J, with 11 bases between. Germline V gene lookup returns CDR1 SGHRS and CDR2 YFSETQ. The CDR3 bases that were read are TGCGCCAGCAGCTTCGGAGGAGGGGACACCGGGGAG. Its protein is CASSFGGGDTGE. The CDR3, in full, reads CASSFGGGDTGELFF.

This clone came up many times. The read finishes 3 residues shy of the CDR3 end, and the germline J gene is used to complete it. The chain joins TRBV6-2 or TRBV6-3 to TRBJ2-4, with a weak D call TRBD2 (6 bases). The CDR3 has 14 amino acids. The V gene's germline CDR1 is MNHEY and CDR2 SVGEGT. With 7 bases removed from V and 5 bases from J, the gap between germline ends came to 15 bases. The sequenced part of the CDR3 DNA is TGTGCCAGCACCTCTTACGGGGGTGAAAACATT. Amino acid sequence: CASTSYGGENI. In full, the CDR3 is CASTSYGGENIQYF.

Ten or more counts support this clone. The CDR3 extends 3 residues past the end of the read, so its final part is completed from the germline J gene. J is TRBJ1-2 and V is TRBV20-1, with 7 bases fitting TRBD1. The trim removed 4 bases at V and 4 bases at J, leaving 9 bases unmatched. This CDR3 spans 14 amino acids. Germline CDR1 and CDR2: DFQATT and SNEGSKA (reference sequence). CDR3 amino acids: CSAIRDRAGYGYTF. The DNA read from the CDR3 is TGCAGTGCTATCCGAGACAGGGCTGGCTATGGC.

This clone has more than one count but fewer than ten. The CDR3 extends 3 residues past the end of the read, so its final part is completed from the germline J gene. The V and J genes are TRBV2 and TRBJ1-5, with D possibly matching TRBD1 (6 bases). Germline-derived CDR1 and CDR2 are SNHLY and FYNNEI. V gave up 6 bases and J gave up 4 bases, with 22 bases separating them. The CDR3 length is 17 residues. CDR3 bases read: TGTGCCAGCAGGGGCACATTGTTCGGCAGGGGAAATCAGCCC. It yields the protein CASRGTLFGRGNQP. The entire CDR3 protein reads CASRGTLFGRGNQPQHF.

Partial CDR3 DNA: TGTGCCAGCAGCTTCGGAGACAGGGGATCGTACGAC. This codes for CASSFGDRGSYD. The full CDR3 sequence reads CASSFGDRGSYDYTF. The chain is built from TRBV7-9 and TRBJ1-2; 8 positions agree with TRBD1. The read ends 3 residues shy of where the CDR3 ends; the end is completed using the germline J gene. The CDR3 covers 15 residues. CDR1 and CDR2 (germline): SEHNR, FQNEAQ (reference sequence).

This clone has ten or more counts. The CDR3 bases that were read are TGTGCCAGCAGCTTACAGGGACAGGGATCCTACGAG. The encoded protein is CASSLQGQGSYE. The CDR3 in its entirety is CASSLQGQGSYEQYF. The V gene is TRBV7-3, the J gene TRBJ2-7; 9 bases agree with TRBD1. The read finishes 3 residues shy of the CDR3 end, and the germline J gene is used to complete it. Germline V gene sequence: CDR1 SGHTA, CDR2 FQGTGA. The junction had 3 bases not matched to a gene; V was cut back by 2 bases and J by 1 base. CDR3 length: 15 residues.

This clone was seen at least ten times. The read falls 3 residues short of the CDR3 end, and the missing part is taken from the germline J gene. The genes are TRBV19 and TRBJ2-3, with D possibly being TRBD2 (7 bases). The V gene's germline CDR1 is LNHDA and CDR2 SQIVND (reference sequence). The CDR3 has 14 residues. CDR3 DNA, as far as it was read: TGTGCCAGTAGTATCGGGCGGGGGCAAGAGACG. Encoded protein: CASSIGRGQET. The CDR3 in its entirety is CASSIGRGQETQYF.

With regard to this clone: The read finishes 3 residues shy of the CDR3 end, and the germline J gene is used to complete it. J is TRBJ1-6 and V is TRBV5-1; D is possibly TRBD1 (5 bases). Germline lookup yields CDR1 SGHRS and CDR2 YFSETQ. This CDR3 region has 15 residues. V was trimmed by 1 base and J by 9 bases, leaving 14 bases between them. CDR3 sequence reads: CASSLRYGGGSPLHF. The covered CDR3 bases are TGCGCCAGCAGCTTGAGGTACGGGGGTGGTTCACCC.

There are many counts of this clone. Partial CDR3 DNA: TGCAGTGCTTTAAGACAGGGGGGAACTGAA. Protein: CSALRQGGTE. The full CDR3 reads CSALRQGGTEAFF. V usage is TRBV20-1 and J usage is TRBJ1-1, with TRBD1 matching over 9 bases. The CDR3 end lies 3 residues beyond the end of the read and is filled in from the germline J gene. After removal of 5 bases from V and 5 bases from J, the junction contained 6 bases not matched to a gene. The CDR3 runs 13 residues. CDR1 and CDR2 from the germline V gene are DFQATT and SNEGSKA (reference sequence).

The sample holds many counts of this clone. Read coverage stops 3 residues before the CDR3 terminus; the germline J gene supplies the remainder. The V and J genes are TRBV18 and TRBJ1-5, with 9 bases matching TRBD1. Germline-derived CDR1 and CDR2 are KGHSH and LQKENI. V lost 5 bases, J lost 3 bases, and 11 bases stayed unmatched. CDR3 length equals 17 residues. Partial CDR3 DNA: TGTGCCAGCTCAAGCCGGAGGGGACAGGGAACCAATCAGCCC. Translating gives CASSSRRGQGTNQP. The CDR3 reads in full as CASSSRRGQGTNQPQHF.

This clone came up a few times. The read ends 3 residues shy of where the CDR3 ends; the end is completed using the germline J gene. The chain combines TRBV20-1 with TRBJ2-3; TRBD2 matches 7 bases. The V and J ends lost 5 bases and 0 bases, in that order; junction bases with no gene match: 11. Per the germline V gene, CDR1 is DFQATT and CDR2 is SNEGSKA (reference sequence). This CDR3 is 16 amino acids long. CDR3 sequence reads: CSALIGASGSTDTQYF. CDR3 DNA, as far as it was read: TGCAGTGCTTTAATCGGGGCTAGCGGTAGCACAGATACG.

This clone was counted at least ten times. The CDR3 is cut off 3 residues early in the read; its end comes from the germline J gene. This chain links TRBV10-2 with TRBJ2-5; 7 bases align to TRBD2. Germline V gene lookup returns CDR1 WSHSY and CDR2 SAAADI. V shed 2 bases, J shed 4 bases, and the junction held 1 base outside the gene matches. The CDR3 totals 13 residues. CDR3 DNA (partial): TGCGCCAGCAGTGAGAGCGGGGCAGAGACC. Translation gives CASSESGAET. The whole CDR3 reads CASSESGAETQYF.